This is a list of T cell receptor beta chains from one sample in a study of blood T cell repertoires in COVID-19. The table came from immunoSEQ multiplex PCR; TCRdb's copy has only in-frame clones and leaves some out. This table holds roughly 260,000 clones, 82% found once. The sequenced sample consisted of peripheral blood. These receptors came from a woman older than 75 with active or convalescent COVID-19. CDR3s include the opening cysteine and the closing phenylalanine or tryptophan. D genes are given only for firm matches. Size values are once, few and many counts, or a class for expanded clones, and some rows have none.

clone size	J gene	D gene	V gene	CDR3 DNA	CDR3 protein
-	TRBJ1-2	TRBD1	TRBV5-1	TGCGCCAGCAGCGGAGGGACAGGGGGTTTTGGCTACACCTTC	CASSGGTGGFGYTF
-	TRBJ1-2	-	TRBV5-1	TGCGCCAGCAGCCCCGCTGGCAGTGAATATGGCTACACCTTC	CASSPAGSEYGYTF
-	TRBJ2-5	TRBD2	TRBV6-4	TGTGCCGTCGGCAGGAATAAGAGGGGGACTAGCGGGAGGAACCAGGAGACCCAGTACTTC	CAVGRNKRGTSGRNQETQYF
-	TRBJ2-7	-	TRBV5-1	TGCGCCAGCAGCTCTAACTACGAGCAGTACTTC	CASSSNYEQYF
-	TRBJ1-5	-	TRBV12-3/TRBV12-4	TGTGCCAGCAGGCAGGGTTCGGGCCAGCCCCAGCATTTT	CASRQGSGQPQHF
once	TRBJ1-5	-	TRBV27	TGTGCCAGCAGGGGAGGGAATCAGCCCCAGCATTTT	CASRGGNQPQHF
-	TRBJ2-7	-	TRBV28	TGTGCCAGCAGTTTTGAGCGACCGTTCTACGAGCAGTACTTC	CASSFERPFYEQYF
-	TRBJ1-4	-	TRBV14	TGTGCCAGCAGCCAAGTCAGGGATGGTGAAAAACTGTTTTTT	CASSQVRDGEKLFF
once	TRBJ1-5	-	TRBV19	TGTGCCAGTAGGGCCCCCAATCAGCCCCAGCATTTT	CASRAPNQPQHF
few	TRBJ1-1	-	TRBV29-1	TGCAGCGCGGGGGCGCAGGGCACTGAAGCTTTCTTT	CSAGAQGTEAFF
-	TRBJ1-1	TRBD1	TRBV6-5	TGTGCCAGCACTCGCGGGACAGGCACTGAAGCTTTCTTT	CASTRGTGTEAFF
-	TRBJ2-3	-	TRBV9	TGTGCCAGCAGCGTAGGGGGACACAACACAGATACGCAGTATTTT	CASSVGGHNTDTQYF
-	TRBJ2-2	TRBD1	TRBV5-1	TGCGCCAGCAGCTCCTGGACAGGGGCGGGCGGGGAGCTGTTTTTT	CASSSWTGAGGELFF
once	TRBJ2-7	TRBD2	TRBV4-2	TGTGCCAGCAGCCCCCTAGCGGGAGGACTAAGCTCCTACGAGCAGTACTTC	CASSPLAGGLSSYEQYF
-	TRBJ1-3	TRBD1	TRBV27	TGTGCCAGCAGTCCTCGGGACAGGGGAGCAAACACCATATATTTT	CASSPRDRGANTIYF
few	TRBJ1-3	-	TRBV15	TGTGCCACCAGCGCAAGTGGAGGGGGAAACACCATATATTTT	CATSASGGGNTIYF
-	TRBJ1-1	TRBD1	TRBV28	TGTGCCAGCAGTTTACCAACAGGGGGGCGGACTGAAGCTTTCTTT	CASSLPTGGRTEAFF
-	TRBJ1-2	-	TRBV19	TGTGCCAGTACCCCCCTAGCGCAGCTAGGGGATGGCTACACCTTC	CASTPLAQLGDGYTF
-	TRBJ1-5	-	TRBV10-2	TGCGCCAGCAGTGGTAGGGGGATAGGCAATCAGCCCCAGCATTTT	CASSGRGIGNQPQHF
-	TRBJ2-5	-	TRBV1	TGCACCAGCAGACACTTCCGGGACACTCAAGAGACCCAGTACTTC	CTSRHFRDTQETQYF
-	TRBJ1-1	TRBD1	TRBV15	TGTGCCACCAGCAGAGATCGAGGGACAGGGGGAAACACTGAAGCTTTCTTT	CATSRDRGTGGNTEAFF
-	TRBJ1-1	TRBD1	TRBV10-3	TGTGCCATCAGCCGGACAGGGTTGAACACTGAAGCTTTCTTT	CAISRTGLNTEAFF
few	TRBJ2-1	-	TRBV4-2	TGTGCCAGCAGCCAGGACCGTACTAGCTACGATGAGCAGTTCTTC	CASSQDRTSYDEQFF
-	TRBJ2-7	TRBD2	TRBV6-5	TGTGCCAGCAGTTCTCTAGCGGGAGAGTCCCCCTACGAGCAGTACTTC	CASSSLAGESPYEQYF
-	TRBJ2-7	-	TRBV7-5	TGTGCCAGAAGCTTAGGAGGTGCAAGCGGGAGTCCCTACGAGCAGTACTTC	CARSLGGASGSPYEQYF
-	TRBJ2-2	-	TRBV11-2	TGTGCCAGCAGCTCCGTAGGGGACGGGGAGCTGTTTTTT	CASSSVGDGELFF
-	TRBJ2-7	TRBD1	TRBV5-1	TGCGCCAGCAGCACCCAGGGGGACCTATTCTACGAGCAGTACTTC	CASSTQGDLFYEQYF
-	TRBJ2-7	TRBD2	TRBV29-1	TGCAGCGTTGATAGCGGGAGGGCCTACGAGCAGTACTTC	CSVDSGRAYEQYF
-	TRBJ2-1	-	TRBV5-1	TGCGCCAGCAATCGGGACACCAACAATGAGCAGTTCTTC	CASNRDTNNEQFF
-	TRBJ2-1	-	TRBV7-9	TGTGCCAGCAGCCACAGACTAGGTCGTGACAATGAGCAGTTCTTC	CASSHRLGRDNEQFF
few	TRBJ2-4	TRBD1	TRBV5-4	TGTGCCAGCAGCTCGACAGGGGGAAGAAACATTCAGTACTTC	CASSSTGGRNIQYF
-	TRBJ1-2	-	TRBV5-4	TGTGCCAGCAGCTTGGCCGGACAGTCTTATGGCTACACCTTC	CASSLAGQSYGYTF
few	TRBJ1-6	-	TRBV5-1	TGCGCCAGCACAACCGGACAGCTTAATTCACCCCTCCACTTT	CASTTGQLNSPLHF
-	TRBJ1-1	-	TRBV12-5	TGTGCTAGTGGTCCAGACAGAGACACTGAAGCTTTCTTT	CASGPDRDTEAFF
-	TRBJ2-1	TRBD2	TRBV10-3	TGTGCCATCAGTGGAGGTTTGGCTAGCGGGTTAGGGGGTGAGCAGTTCTTC	CAISGGLASGLGGEQFF
-	TRBJ2-3	-	TRBV5-1	TGCGCCAGCAGCTTAACCGGGACTGGGAAAGATACGCAGTATTTT	CASSLTGTGKDTQYF
-	TRBJ2-1	-	TRBV11-1	TGTGCCAGCAGCTTGGCGGGGCGGTACAATGAGCAGTTCTTC	CASSLAGRYNEQFF
-	TRBJ2-7	TRBD2	TRBV6-1	TGTGCCAGCAGTGAATCTCGGGGGGATTCCTACGAGCAGTACTTC	CASSESRGDSYEQYF
-	TRBJ2-4	-	TRBV18	TGTGCCAGCTCACCCCGGAGGTTAGATCCGGAAGCCAAAAACATTCAGTACTTC	CASSPRRLDPEAKNIQYF